What follows are 7 T cell receptor beta chains derived from one specimen sequenced in a study of blood T cell repertoires in COVID-19. Produced via immunoSEQ multiplex PCR; TCRdb's table is partial and in-frame only. The sample carries some 96,000 clones, around four fifths recorded once. Material: peripheral blood. The receptors shown here come from a human donor in a cohort sampled during active COVID-19.

V gene TRBV6-1 combines with J gene TRBJ1-1; 9 bases agree with TRBD1. This CDR3 region has 14 residues. V shed 3 bases and J 1 base; nucleotides not matched to a gene: 0. The germline gives CDR1 MNHNS, CDR2 SASEGT. CDR3 residues: CASSEDRGNTEAFF. The DNA of the CDR3 is TGTGCCAGCAGTGAGGACAGGGGGAACACTGAAGCTTTCTTT.

This rearrangement joins TRBV3-1 (or the pseudogene TRBV3-2) to TRBJ2-7; 7 nucleotides align to TRBD1. V lost 1 base, J lost 1 base, and 1 base stayed unmatched. From germline, CDR1 is LGHDT and CDR2 YNNKEL (reference sequence). This CDR3 region has 14 residues. CDR3 sequence (DNA): TGTGCCAGCAGCCAAGGGGGACAGTCCTACGAGCAGTACTTC. This sequence encodes CASSQGGQSYEQYF.

The J gene is TRBJ1-6, the V gene TRBV23-1, with TRBD1 matching over 7 bases. TRBV23-1 has ORF status, its function being uncertain. This CDR3 contains 23 residues. The V gene end was trimmed by 3 bases and the J gene end by 0 bases; junction bases not matched to a gene: 23. CDR3 DNA: TGCGCCAGCAGTCAGTCAACTACTTTAAGACAGGGAACAAATCCCTCCTATAATTCACCCCTCCACTTT. Translating it yields CASSQSTTLRQGTNPSYNSPLHF.

In this sample, this clone turned up a few times. The chain employs TRBV19 and TRBJ1-1; D gene unclear. V was trimmed by 7 bases and J by 0 bases, leaving 18 bases between them. Looked up from germline, CDR1 is LNHDA and CDR2 is SQIVND (reference sequence). The CDR3 contains 16 residues. CDR3 residues: CASIGPSRNMNTEAFF. As DNA, the CDR3 is TGTGCCAGTATAGGCCCCTCCAGGAATATGAACACTGAAGCTTTCTTT.

V usage is TRBV5-4 and J usage is TRBJ2-7, with 10 bases fitting TRBD1. With V trimmed by 1 base and J by 1 base, 17 bases remained unmatched. The CDR3 consists of 20 residues. Germline V gene data show CDR1 as SGHNT and CDR2 as YYREEE (reference sequence). The CDR3 region has the DNA TGTGCCAGCAGCTTGTTCCCCTCCGGGACAGGGGACTACCGTTCCTACGAGCAGTACTTC. Residues: CASSLFPSGTGDYRSYEQYF.

J is TRBJ1-5 and V is TRBV18; D gene ambiguous. The CDR3 totals 13 residues. CDR1 is KGHSH and CDR2 is LQKENI in the germline V gene. V was pared by 4 bases and J by 0 bases, with 4 bases between. The CDR3: CASSLYSNQPQHF. CDR3 nucleotides: TGTGCCAGCTCACTCTATAGCAATCAGCCCCAGCATTTT.

The chain couples TRBV9 to TRBJ2-2, with D tentatively TRBD1 (5 bases). With 0 bases removed from V and 1 base from J, the gap between germline ends came to 10 bases. The CDR3 contains 16 residues. From germline, CDR1 is SGDLS and CDR2 YYNGEE. The CDR3 DNA reads as TGTGCCAGCAGCGTAGGACAGCGAGGGAACACCGGGGAGCTGTTTTTT. Translation: CASSVGQRGNTGELFF.